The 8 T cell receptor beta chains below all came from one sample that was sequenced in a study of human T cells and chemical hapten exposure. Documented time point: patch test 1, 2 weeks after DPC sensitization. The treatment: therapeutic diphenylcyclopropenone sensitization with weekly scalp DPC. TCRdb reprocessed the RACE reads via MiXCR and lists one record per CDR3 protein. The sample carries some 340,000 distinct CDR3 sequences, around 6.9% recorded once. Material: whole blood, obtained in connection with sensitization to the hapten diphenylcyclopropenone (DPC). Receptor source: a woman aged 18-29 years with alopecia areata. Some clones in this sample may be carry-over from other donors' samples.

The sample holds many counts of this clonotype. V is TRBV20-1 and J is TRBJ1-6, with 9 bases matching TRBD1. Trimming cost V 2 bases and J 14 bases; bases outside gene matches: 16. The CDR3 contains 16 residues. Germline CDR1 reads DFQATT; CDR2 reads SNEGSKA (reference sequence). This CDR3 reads CSARTIPGQGLETLHF. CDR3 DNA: TGCAGTGCTAGAACGATACCGGGACAGGGACTTGAAACCCTCCACTTT.

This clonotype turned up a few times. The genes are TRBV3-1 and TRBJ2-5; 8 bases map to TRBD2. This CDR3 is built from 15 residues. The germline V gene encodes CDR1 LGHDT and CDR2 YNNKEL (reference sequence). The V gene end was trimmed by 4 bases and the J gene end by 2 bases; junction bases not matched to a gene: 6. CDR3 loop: CASSPFGGGQETQYF. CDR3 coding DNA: TGTGCCAGCAGCCCTTTCGGCGGGGGGCAAGAGACCCAGTACTTC.

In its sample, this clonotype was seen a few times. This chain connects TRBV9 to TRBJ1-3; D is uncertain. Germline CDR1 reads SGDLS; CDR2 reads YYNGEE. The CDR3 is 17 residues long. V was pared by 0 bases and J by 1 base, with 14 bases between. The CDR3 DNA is TGTGCCAGCAGCGTAGGATCGGCAGCTGGTTCTGGAAACACCATATATTTT. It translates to CASSVGSAAGSGNTIYF.

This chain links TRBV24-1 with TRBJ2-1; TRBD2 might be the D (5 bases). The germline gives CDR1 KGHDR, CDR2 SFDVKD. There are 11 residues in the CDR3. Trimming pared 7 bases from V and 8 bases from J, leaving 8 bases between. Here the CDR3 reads CATRSGDEQFF. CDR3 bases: TGTGCCACCAGAAGCGGCGATGAGCAGTTCTTC.

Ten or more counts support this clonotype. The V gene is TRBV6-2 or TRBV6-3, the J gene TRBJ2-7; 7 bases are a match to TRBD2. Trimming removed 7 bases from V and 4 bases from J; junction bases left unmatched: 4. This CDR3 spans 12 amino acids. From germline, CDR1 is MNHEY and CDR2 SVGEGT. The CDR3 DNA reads TGTGCCAGCACCAACGGGGGGTACGAGCAGTACTTC. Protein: CASTNGGYEQYF.

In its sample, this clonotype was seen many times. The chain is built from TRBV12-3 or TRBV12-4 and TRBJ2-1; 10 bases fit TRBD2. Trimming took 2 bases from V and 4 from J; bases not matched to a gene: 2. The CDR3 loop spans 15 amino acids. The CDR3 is CASSLRAGGYNEQFF. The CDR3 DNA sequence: TGTGCCAGCAGTTTACGAGCGGGGGGGTACAATGAGCAGTTCTTC.

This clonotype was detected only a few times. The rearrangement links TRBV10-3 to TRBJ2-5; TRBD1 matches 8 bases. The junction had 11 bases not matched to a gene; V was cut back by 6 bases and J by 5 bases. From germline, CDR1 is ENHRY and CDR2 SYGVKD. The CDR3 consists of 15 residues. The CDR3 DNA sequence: TGTGCCATCAGCCCCGGACAGGGAGGCGACGAGACCCAGTACTTC. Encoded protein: CAISPGQGGDETQYF.

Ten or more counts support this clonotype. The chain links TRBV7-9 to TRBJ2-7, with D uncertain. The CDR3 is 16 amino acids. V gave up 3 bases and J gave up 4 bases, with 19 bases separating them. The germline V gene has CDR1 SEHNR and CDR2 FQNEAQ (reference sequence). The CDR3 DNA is TGTGCCAGCAGCTTTTCGGCGGCGCGGACGATTTACGAGCAGTACTTC. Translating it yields CASSFSAARTIYEQYF.